This passage covers 20 T cell receptor beta chains from one sample sequenced in a study of beta chain features in type 1 diabetes. Study results and caveats: Moderate yet significant TCRB CDR3 shortening was seen in Type 1 diabetes patients in all four CD4+ subsets.

Their recognized antigens are unknown. Reverse transcribing all isolated RNA meant expressed TCRB transcripts were sequenced. Using immunoSEQ multiplex PCR, the repertoire was profiled, and TCRdb retains in-frame clones only, with some absent. The sample consists of hundreds of thousands of clones, 10% to 15% of them appearing once. Sequenced: naive CD4+ T cells from blood. These receptors were collected from a woman aged 18-35 years with type 1 diabetes.

This clone was detected a few times. The chain joins TRBV9 to TRBJ2-6; D might be TRBD2 (5 bases). Germline CDR1 reads SGDLS; CDR2 reads YYNGEE. The length of the CDR3 is 16 residues. Trimming cost V 4 bases and J 0 bases, with 11 bases left between them. The CDR3 region has the DNA TGTGCCAGCAGCCCCCCGGGGAGCTCTGGGGCCAACGTCCTGACTTTC. The encoded protein is CASSPPGSSGANVLTF.

This chain uses TRBV5-1 with TRBJ1-1; D uncertain. Germline assignment: CDR1 SGHRS and CDR2 YFSETQ. This CDR3 has 16 residues. The ends were cut back, 2 bases at V and 0 bases at J, with 14 bases in the middle. CDR3 in amino acids: CASSFASGNMNTEAFF. The CDR3, as DNA: TGCGCCAGCAGCTTCGCCTCGGGGAACATGAACACTGAAGCTTTCTTT.

The sample holds a few counts of this clone. The chain uses TRBV27 and TRBJ2-7, with TRBD2 matching over 13 bases. CDR1 and CDR2 from the germline V gene are MNHEY and SMNVEV (reference sequence). The CDR3 is made up of 20 amino acids. V lost 5 bases to trimming and J lost 2 bases; unmatched junction nucleotides: 18. CDR3 residues: CASSLLKLAGGPSLPYEQYF. The CDR3 nucleotides read TGTGCCAGCAGTCTCCTAAAACTAGCGGGAGGGCCGTCCTTACCCTACGAGCAGTACTTC.

A few counts support this clone. This chain connects TRBV7-2 to TRBJ1-6; 10 bases fit TRBD1. V dropped 5 bases and J dropped 4; count of bases not matched to a gene: 5. Germline-derived CDR1 and CDR2 are SGHTA and FQGNSA. The CDR3 is made up of 16 amino acids. The CDR3 nucleotides read TGTGCCAGCAGCCCACGACAGGGGGCTTATAATTCACCCCTCCACTTT. It encodes CASSPRQGAYNSPLHF.

This clone was counted a few times. The chain combines TRBV30 with TRBJ1-1, with D perhaps matching TRBD1 (5 bases). The germline gives CDR1 GTSNPN, CDR2 SVGIG (reference sequence). Trimming stripped 4 bases from V and 7 bases from J, with 10 bases between. The CDR3 totals 11 residues. CDR3 protein: CAWNTGGEAFF. CDR3 bases: TGTGCCTGGAATACCGGGGGTGAAGCTTTCTTT.

This clone was observed a handful of times. CDR3 sequence reads: CASSLLEARETQYF. CDR3 DNA: TGCGCCAGCAGCTTGCTTGAAGCACGAGAGACCCAGTACTTC. The chain recombines TRBV5-1 with TRBJ2-5; D gene uncertain. V lost 1 base and J 4 bases, leaving 11 bases between the germline ends. CDR1 and CDR2 from the germline V gene are SGHRS and YFSETQ. The length of the CDR3 is 14 residues.

The V call is TRBV29-1, the J call TRBJ1-2, with 8 positions matching TRBD1. Trimming took 7 bases from V and 8 from J; bases not matched to a gene: 6. The length of the CDR3 is 11 residues. Germline CDR1 is SQVTM and CDR2 is ANQGSEA. CDR3 amino acids: CSADRGRGYTF. The CDR3 DNA reads TGCAGCGCAGACAGGGGTCGCGGCTACACCTTC.

The rearrangement links TRBV28 to TRBJ2-7; TRBD2 matches at 7 bases. The trim removed 3 bases at V and 2 bases at J, leaving 1 base unmatched. CDR1 and CDR2 from the germline V gene are MDHEN and SYDVKM. CDR3 size: 13 residues. CDR3 region: CASSFGGTYEQYF. The CDR3 DNA sequence: TGTGCCAGCAGTTTCGGGGGGACCTACGAGCAGTACTTC.

This clone was seen a few times. V gene TRBV9 combines with J gene TRBJ2-7; 10 positions agree with TRBD1. With 3 bases clipped from V and 4 bases from J, the junction kept 4 bases outside the gene matches. Per germline, CDR1 SGDLS and CDR2 YYNGEE. The CDR3 loop spans 14 amino acids. The CDR3 bases are TGTGCCAGCAGCGAGGGGGACAGGGGTTACGAGCAGTACTTC. Amino acids: CASSEGDRGYEQYF.

V gene TRBV5-1 combines with J gene TRBJ2-3; 8 bases agree with TRBD1. V lost 5 bases, J lost 1 base, and 6 bases stayed unmatched. Looked up from germline, CDR1 is SGHRS and CDR2 is YFSETQ. The CDR3 length is 15 residues. The CDR3 reads CASSKQDRGTDTQYF. In nucleotides, the CDR3 is TGCGCCAGCAGTAAGCAGGACAGGGGCACAGATACGCAGTATTTT.

The gene calls are TRBV7-2 and TRBJ1-2; D remains ambiguous. This CDR3 comprises 12 residues. Germline CDR1 SGHTA, CDR2 FQGNSA. Trimming shortened V by 1 base and J by 4 bases, and 4 bases separated the two germline ends. The CDR3 sequence is CASSLDGYGYTF. Written as DNA, the CDR3 is TGTGCCAGCAGCTTAGACGGCTATGGCTACACCTTC.

This chain links TRBV29-1 with TRBJ1-3, with D possibly TRBD1 on 5 matching bases. Germline assignment: CDR1 SQVTM and CDR2 ANQGSEA. Deletions cut 6 bases from V and 0 bases from J, with 15 bases between. This CDR3 has 15 amino acids. The CDR3 nucleotides are TGCAGCGTGAGGGGAGGGATGGGCTCTGGAAACACCATATATTTT. Its protein is CSVRGGMGSGNTIYF.

This clone was found a few times. This sequence joins TRBV30 and TRBJ2-7, with 10 bases aligning to TRBD1. The germline V gene has CDR1 GTSNPN and CDR2 SVGIG (reference sequence). V lost 5 bases, J lost 2 bases, and 6 bases stayed unmatched. The CDR3 runs 14 residues. The CDR3 here is CAWGPGQGTYEQYF. For the CDR3, the DNA is TGTGCCTGGGGTCCGGGACAGGGGACCTACGAGCAGTACTTC.

The chain employs TRBV13 and TRBJ2-7; weak D call: TRBD2 (6 bases). Per the germline V gene, CDR1 is PRHDT and CDR2 is FYEKMQ (reference sequence). The CDR3 spans 15 residues. The V gene lost 4 bases and the J gene lost 2 bases, with 15 bases spanning the gap. This chain's CDR3 is CASSSTSLMPYEQYF. The CDR3 nucleotides read TGTGCCAGCAGCTCGACTAGTCTGATGCCCTACGAGCAGTACTTC.

The genes are TRBV29-1 and TRBJ2-7, with 8 positions matching TRBD1. CDR1 SQVTM and CDR2 ANQGSEA come from the germline V gene. The V segment lost 4 bases and the J segment 5 bases; nucleotides outside the gene matches: 7. The CDR3 spans 13 residues. The CDR3 region has the DNA TGCAGCGTTGCGGGTCAGGGGGCCCACGAGCAGTACTTC. It is translated as CSVAGQGAHEQYF.

The sample holds a few counts of this clone. The chain links TRBV15 to TRBJ2-5; D gene ambiguous. The CDR3 consists of 11 residues. V was trimmed by 11 bases and J by 7 bases, leaving 14 bases between them. Germline assignment: CDR1 LNHNV and CDR2 YYDKDF (reference sequence). The CDR3 protein is CAALVLGTQYF. The CDR3 DNA reads as TGTGCCGCCCTAGTCCTTGGGACCCAGTACTTC.

In its sample, this clone was seen a few times. This chain links TRBV11-2 with TRBJ1-1; no definite D call. The CDR3 sequence is 14 residues long. V was trimmed by 4 bases and J by 7 bases, leaving 16 bases between them. Germline values: CDR1 SGHAT, CDR2 FQNNGV. The DNA of the CDR3 is TGTGCCAGCAGCTCAATTAAGGGAGCTCTTGAAGCTTTCTTT. This translates into CASSSIKGALEAFF.

This chain joins TRBV15 and TRBJ2-7; the match to TRBD1 covers 7 bases. Germline CDR1 and CDR2: LNHNV and YYDKDF (reference sequence). The length of the CDR3 is 14 residues. V gave up 1 base and J gave up 6 bases; unmatched junction bases: 6. The CDR3 coding sequence is TGTGCCACCAGCAGAGTAGGGGGCGCGTCCGAGCAGTACTTC. The encoded protein is CATSRVGGASEQYF.

This chain joins TRBV6-6 and TRBJ1-1; D not resolved. Looked up from germline, CDR1 is MNHNY and CDR2 is SVGAGI (reference sequence). The CDR3 loop spans 12 amino acids. V lost 6 bases and J lost 5, with 10 bases in between. CDR3 in amino acids: CASRALRTEAFF. As DNA, the CDR3 is TGTGCCAGCAGAGCACTTCGAACTGAAGCTTTCTTT.

This clone was counted a few times. The J gene is TRBJ1-5, the V gene TRBV19; the D gene is possibly TRBD1 (5 bases). From germline, CDR1 is LNHDA and CDR2 SQIVND (reference sequence). The CDR3 consists of 15 residues. Trimming cost V 6 bases and J 3 bases, with 15 bases left between them. The CDR3 DNA follows: TGTGCCAGTAGACGCGGGGCGGGCCCCAATCAGCCCCAGCATTTT. As protein: CASRRGAGPNQPQHF.